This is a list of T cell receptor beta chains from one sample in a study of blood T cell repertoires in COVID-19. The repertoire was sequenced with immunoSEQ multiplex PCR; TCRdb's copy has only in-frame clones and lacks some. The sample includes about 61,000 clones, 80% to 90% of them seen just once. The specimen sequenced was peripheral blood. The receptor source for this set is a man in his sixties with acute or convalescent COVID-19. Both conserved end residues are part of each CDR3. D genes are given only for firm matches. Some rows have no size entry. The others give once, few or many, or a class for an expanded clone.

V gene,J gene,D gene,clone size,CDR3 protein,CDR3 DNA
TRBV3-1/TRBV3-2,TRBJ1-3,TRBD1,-,CASSQSRVGQLTSGNTIYF,TGTGCCAGCAGCCAATCGAGAGTGGGACAGCTAACCTCTGGAAACACCATATATTTT
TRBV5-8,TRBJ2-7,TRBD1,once,CASSLGQGVGQYF,TGTGCCAGCAGCTTGGGGCAGGGGGTAGGACAGTACTTC
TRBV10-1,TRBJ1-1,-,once,CASSESGRKNTEAFF,TGCGCCAGCAGTGAGTCTGGCAGGAAGAACACTGAAGCTTTCTTT
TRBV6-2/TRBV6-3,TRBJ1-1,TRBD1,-,CASSSDRGATEAFF,TGTGCCAGCAGTTCGGACAGGGGGGCCACTGAAGCTTTCTTT
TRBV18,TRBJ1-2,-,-,CASSPQPGGYTF,TGTGCCAGCTCACCTCAACCGGGTGGCTACACCTTC
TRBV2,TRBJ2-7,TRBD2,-,CAKGLAGGHEQYF,TGTGCCAAAGGACTAGCGGGGGGCCACGAGCAGTACTTC
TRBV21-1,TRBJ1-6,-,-,CASSPEEYNSPLHF,TGTGCCAGCAGCCCGGAGGAGTATAATTCACCCCTCCACTTT
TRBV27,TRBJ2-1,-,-,CASSPRRVLAYEQFF,TGTGCCAGCAGCCCACGACGGGTATTGGCGTATGAGCAGTTCTTC
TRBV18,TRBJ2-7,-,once,CASSSPILGQGEQYF,TGTGCCAGCTCGTCACCAATACTGGGACAAGGGGAGCAGTACTTC
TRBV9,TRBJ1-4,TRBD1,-,CASSAPGQDEKLFF,TGTGCCAGCAGCGCGCCGGGACAGGATGAAAAACTGTTTTTT
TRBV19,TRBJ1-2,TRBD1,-,CASSISTGEGGYTF,TGTGCCAGTAGTATCTCTACAGGGGAAGGAGGCTACACCTTC
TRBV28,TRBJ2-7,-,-,CASSSRGSGYEQYF,TGTGCCAGCAGTTCGAGGGGGTCTGGCTACGAGCAGTACTTC
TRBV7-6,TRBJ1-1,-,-,CASSLRASGATEAFF,TGTGCCAGCAGCTTGAGGGCAAGCGGTGCCACTGAAGCTTTCTTT
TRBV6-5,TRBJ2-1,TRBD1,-,CASSYDGTGVNEQFF,TGTGCCAGCAGTTACGACGGGACAGGGGTCAATGAGCAGTTCTTC
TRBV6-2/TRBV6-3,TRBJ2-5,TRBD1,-,CASSYGWGQQETQYF,TGTGCCAGCAGTTACGGTTGGGGACAGCAAGAGACCCAGTACTTC
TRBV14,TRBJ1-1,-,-,CASSQNTGNVNTEAFF,TGTGCCAGCAGCCAAAATACCGGGAACGTGAACACTGAAGCTTTCTTT
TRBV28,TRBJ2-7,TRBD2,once,CASSLWGGLNEQYF,TGTGCCAGCAGTTTGTGGGGGGGGTTGAACGAGCAGTACTTC
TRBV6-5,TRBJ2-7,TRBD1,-,CASSEGQGFEQYF,TGTGCCAGCAGCGAGGGACAGGGTTTCGAGCAGTACTTC
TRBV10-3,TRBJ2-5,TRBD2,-,CAISPLAGDGETQYF,TGTGCCATCAGTCCACTAGCGGGGGACGGGGAGACCCAGTACTTC
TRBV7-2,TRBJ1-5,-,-,CASSLVTSSNQPQHF,TGTGCCAGCAGCTTAGTGACATCTAGCAATCAGCCCCAGCATTTT
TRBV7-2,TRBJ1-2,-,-,CASSLATGPGYTF,TGTGCCAGCAGCTTGGCGACAGGTCCAGGCTACACCTTC
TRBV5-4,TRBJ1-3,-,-,CASSRGGDSGNTIYF,TGTGCCAGCAGCCGTGGCGGGGACTCTGGAAACACCATATATTTT
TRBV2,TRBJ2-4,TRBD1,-,CASSTTPGGPKNIQYF,TGTGCCAGCAGCACTACGCCAGGGGGACCCAAAAACATTCAGTACTTC
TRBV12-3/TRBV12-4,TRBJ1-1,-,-,CASSLNRNTEAFF,TGTGCCAGCAGTTTGAACAGGAACACTGAAGCTTTCTTT
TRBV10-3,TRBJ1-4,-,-,CAIRHGTENEKLFF,TGTGCCATCAGGCACGGGACTGAAAATGAAAAACTGTTTTTT
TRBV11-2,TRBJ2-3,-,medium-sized,CASSLGGDTQYF,TGTGCCAGCAGCTTAGGAGGGGATACGCAGTATTTT
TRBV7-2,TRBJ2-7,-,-,CASSLQGTYEQYF,TGTGCCAGCAGCTTACAGGGTACCTACGAGCAGTACTTC
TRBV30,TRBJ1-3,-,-,CAWSVQGNSGNTIYF,TGTGCCTGGAGTGTCCAGGGGAACTCTGGAAACACCATATATTTT
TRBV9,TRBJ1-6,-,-,CARGGGGRGSPLHF,TGTGCCCGCGGGGGCGGGGGTCGTGGTTCACCCCTCCACTTT
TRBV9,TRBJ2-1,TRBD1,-,CASSVQQGAYNEQFF,TGTGCCAGCAGCGTTCAACAGGGGGCCTACAATGAGCAGTTCTTC
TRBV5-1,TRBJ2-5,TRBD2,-,CASYGASGASRDQYF,TGCGCCAGCTATGGAGCTAGCGGGGCCTCGAGGGACCAGTACTTC
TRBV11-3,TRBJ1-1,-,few,CASSLDRLNTEAFF,TGTGCCAGCAGCTTGGACAGACTGAACACTGAAGCTTTCTTT
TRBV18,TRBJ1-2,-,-,CASSPVDRKIYGYTF,TGTGCCAGCTCACCAGTCGACAGAAAGATCTATGGCTACACCTTC
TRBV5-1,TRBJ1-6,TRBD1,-,CASREGQGRLNSPLHF,TGCGCCAGCAGGGAGGGACAGGGGAGACTGAATTCACCCCTCCACTTT
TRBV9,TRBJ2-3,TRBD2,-,CASSVGLAGGTDTQYF,TGTGCCAGCAGCGTAGGACTAGCGGGGGGCACAGATACGCAGTATTTT
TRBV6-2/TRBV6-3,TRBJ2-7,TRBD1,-,CASSYSTGMTYEQYF,TGTGCCAGCAGTTACTCGACAGGGATGACCTACGAGCAGTACTTC
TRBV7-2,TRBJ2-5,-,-,CASSPTEETQYF,TGTGCCAGCAGCCCCACCGAGGAGACCCAGTACTTC